What follows are 28 T cell receptor beta chains derived from one specimen sequenced in a study of CD8 T cells in ankylosing spondylitis. TCRdb passed the 5' RACE reads through MiXCR, listing each CDR3 protein once. The data contain 250,000 to 400,000 distinct CDR3 sequences, 11% of them singletons. Sequencing was performed on blood, either unsorted or a sorted T cell fraction (not recorded which). These TCRs come from a female donor with ankylosing spondylitis or in good health (not recorded which).

The table lists this clonotype with many counts. The genes are TRBV20-1 and TRBJ1-5; no clear D. V dropped 4 bases and J dropped 5 bases, with 18 bases sitting between them. The CDR3 has 15 amino acids. Germline loops: CDR1 DFQATT, CDR2 SNEGSKA (reference sequence). The CDR3 reads CSAIVAGFVDQPQHF. The CDR3 DNA follows: TGCAGTGCTATAGTAGCCGGCTTCGTCGATCAGCCCCAGCATTTT.

This clonotype was detected ten times or more. This rearrangement joins TRBV5-1 to TRBJ1-2; D perhaps matches TRBD1 (5 bases). The CDR3 totals 13 residues. V was clipped by 2 bases and J by 3 bases, with 8 bases between them. Germline V gene lookup returns CDR1 SGHRS and CDR2 YFSETQ. Written as DNA, the CDR3 is TGCGCCAGCAGCTTCGGGACGGACTATGGCTACACCTTC. This encodes CASSFGTDYGYTF.

This clonotype has only one observation. This rearrangement joins TRBV12-3 or TRBV12-4 to TRBJ1-1; perhaps TRBD1 as D (6 bases). The CDR3 totals 12 residues. Trimming stripped 6 bases from V and 8 bases from J, with 13 bases between. The CDR3 sequence: CASRYTTGEAFF. The CDR3 DNA sequence: TGTGCCAGCAGATATACCACAGGGGAAGCTTTCTTT.

This sequence joins TRBV7-9 and TRBJ2-3; no firm D call. The CDR3 is 14 residues long. Germline V gene sequence: CDR1 SEHNR, CDR2 FQNEAQ (reference sequence). Trimming shortened V by 0 bases and J by 6 bases, and 10 bases separated the two germline ends. CDR3 coding DNA: TGTGCCAGCAGCTTAGCGGATCGCCGGGATACGCAGTATTTT. Translated, it gives CASSLADRRDTQYF.

This clonotype was counted ten times or more. The chain has TRBV3-1 and TRBJ2-2; no firm D call. Germline V gene data show CDR1 as LGHDT and CDR2 as YNNKEL (reference sequence). The V end lost 6 bases, the J end lost 5 bases, and 7 bases lay between the germline ends. The CDR3 spans 12 residues. As DNA, the CDR3 is TGTGCCAGCAGTCAGGTTACCGGGGAGCTGTTTTTT. Translated, it gives CASSQVTGELFF.

This clonotype was seen ten or more times. The V call is TRBV20-1, the J call TRBJ2-1; D not certain. The CDR3 has 16 amino acids. V shed 0 bases and J shed 2 bases, with 14 bases lying between them. Germline V gene sequence: CDR1 DFQATT, CDR2 SNEGSKA (reference sequence). The CDR3 sequence is CSAREGLAAAYNEQFF. The CDR3 DNA reads as TGCAGTGCTAGAGAAGGGTTGGCTGCTGCCTACAATGAGCAGTTCTTC.

This clonotype was counted at least ten times. The V gene is TRBV24-1, the J gene TRBJ2-2; D not certain. Per germline, CDR1 KGHDR and CDR2 SFDVKD. The V and J ends lost 4 bases and 7 bases respectively, with 15 bases between them. This CDR3 has 15 amino acids. DNA of the CDR3: TGTGCCACCAGTGACCCCGGTGGTGGTGGCGGGGAGCTGTTTTTT. This gives the protein CATSDPGGGGGELFF.

This clonotype was seen repeatedly, ten times or more. This rearrangement joins TRBV29-1 to TRBJ1-2; 11 bases fit TRBD1. Germline values: CDR1 SQVTM, CDR2 ANQGSEA. Unmatched junction bases numbered 1, after V lost 4 bases and J lost 0 bases. This CDR3 region has 14 residues. The chain's CDR3 is CSVAGQGANYGYTF. CDR3 coding DNA: TGCAGCGTTGCGGGACAGGGGGCTAACTATGGCTACACCTTC.

This clonotype was picked up many times. The rearrangement joins TRBV20-1 to TRBJ2-1, with TRBD2 matching over 12 bases. This CDR3 comprises 15 residues. CDR1 and CDR2 from the germline V gene are DFQATT and SNEGSKA (reference sequence). J gave up 5 bases and V 0 bases, and 2 bases lay outside the gene matches. CDR3 DNA: TGCAGTGCTAGAGAACGACTAGCGGGGGACAATGAGCAGTTCTTC. Encoded protein: CSARERLAGDNEQFF.

This clonotype was seen a few times. The V and J genes are TRBV28 and TRBJ2-3, with 9 bases that match TRBD2. Germline V gene sequence: CDR1 MDHEN, CDR2 SYDVKM. The V gene end was trimmed by 2 bases and the J gene end by 10 bases; junction bases not matched to a gene: 16. This CDR3 is built from 17 residues. The CDR3 DNA is TGTGCCAGCAGTTTAAGCCTAGCGGGGTCATCCGACCCGGCGCAGTATTTT. Its protein is CASSLSLAGSSDPAQYF.

This clonotype appeared many times. The chain employs TRBV5-1 and TRBJ2-2; 7 bases align to TRBD1. V was pared by 4 bases and J by 3 bases, with 3 bases of the junction left unmatched. Germline assignment: CDR1 SGHRS and CDR2 YFSETQ. The CDR3 is made up of 14 amino acids. CDR3 nucleotides: TGCGCCAGCAGCCCGACAGGGTACACCGGGGAGCTGTTTTTT. Its translation: CASSPTGYTGELFF.

On this clonotype itself: This may be a read error, as it is one base from a much larger clone. V gene TRBV7-8 combines with J gene TRBJ2-1; TRBD2 agrees at 8 bases. The CDR3 has 15 residues. CDR1 SGHVS and CDR2 FQNEAQ come from the germline V gene. CDR3 loop: CASSLATSGYNEQSF. DNA for the CDR3: TGTGCCAGCAGCTTAGCTACTAGCGGCTACAATGAGCAGTCCTTC.

This clonotype has more than one count but fewer than ten. V usage is TRBV29-1 and J usage is TRBJ2-7, with TRBD2 matching 7 bases. The V gene end was trimmed by 1 base and the J gene end by 1 base; junction bases not matched to a gene: 4. In germline, CDR1 is SQVTM, CDR2 ANQGSEA. The CDR3 covers 14 residues. CDR3 region: CSVEVGGPSYEQYF. DNA for the CDR3: TGCAGCGTTGAAGTGGGAGGGCCATCCTACGAGCAGTACTTC.

CDR3 bases: TGCGCCAGCAGCTTCGAGGTGGTCGGGGAGCTGTTTTTT. Translating it yields CASSFEVVGELFF. The chain combines TRBV5-1 with TRBJ2-2; D remains ambiguous. Per germline, CDR1 SGHRS and CDR2 YFSETQ. CDR3 length equals 13 residues. V lost 2 bases and J lost 7, with 9 bases in between.

This clonotype was observed at least ten times. The chain uses TRBV5-5 and TRBJ2-1; tentative D call: TRBD1 (5 bases). The CDR3 is 15 amino acids. Trimming removed 2 bases from V and 1 base from J, with 10 bases in between. Germline V gene data show CDR1 as SGHKS and CDR2 as YYEKEE (reference sequence). Here the CDR3 DNA reads TGTGCCAGCAGCTTATCGACAGAGTCCTACAATGAGCAGTTCTTC. Translated: CASSLSTESYNEQFF.

The rearrangement links TRBV3-1 to TRBJ1-1, with D maybe TRBD1 (6 bases). The CDR3 consists of 17 residues. The ends were cut back, 4 bases at V and 3 bases at J, with 21 bases in the middle. Per germline, CDR1 LGHDT and CDR2 YNNKEL (reference sequence). The CDR3 loop is CASSLYPRGGQDTEAFF. CDR3 nucleotide sequence: TGTGCCAGCAGCCTCTACCCGAGGGGGGGGCAGGACACTGAAGCTTTCTTT.

This clonotype was seen many times. This chain links TRBV20-1 with TRBJ1-1, with D hard to call. CDR1 is DFQATT, CDR2 SNEGSKA, per germline (reference sequence). This CDR3 comprises 14 residues. Trimming took 6 bases from V and 4 from J, leaving 18 bases between them. CDR3 loop: CSASPPRRSTEAFF. DNA of the CDR3: TGCAGTGCCTCCCCCCCCAGGCGAAGCACTGAAGCTTTCTTT.

Many counts were recorded for this clonotype. The rearrangement links TRBV5-1 to TRBJ1-1, with D unresolved. The V end lost 0 bases, the J end lost 11 bases, and 8 bases lay between the germline ends. Germline loops: CDR1 SGHRS, CDR2 YFSETQ. The CDR3 sequence is 11 residues long. The CDR3 DNA reads as TGCGCCAGCAGCTTGGGCGTTGGTGCTTTCTTT. Translating it yields CASSLGVGAFF.

This clonotype was counted many times. The chain recombines TRBV9 with TRBJ1-1; tentative D call: TRBD1 (6 bases). The CDR3 sequence is 15 residues long. Germline V gene sequence: CDR1 SGDLS, CDR2 YYNGEE. V dropped 3 bases and J dropped 1 base, with 13 bases sitting between them. CDR3 coding DNA: TGTGCCAGCAGCGCGCAACCACAGGGGAACACTGAAGCTTTCTTT. It is translated as CASSAQPQGNTEAFF. Together with reference TRBV9 and TRBJ1-1, the CDR3 gives the full variable domain: DSGVTQTPKHLITATGQRVTLRCSPRSGDLSVYWYQQSLDQGLQFLIQYYNGEERAKGNILERFSAQQFPDLHSELNLSSLELGDSALYFCASSAQPQGNTEAFFGQGTRLTVV.

This clonotype was recorded at least ten times. The chain carries TRBV5-5 and TRBJ1-6; TRBD1 is a possible D gene (5 bases). The CDR3 has 16 amino acids. Germline CDR1 SGHKS, CDR2 YYEKEE (reference sequence). The V end lost 4 bases, the J end lost 9 bases, and 20 bases lay between the germline ends. The CDR3 sequence is CASSGAIHSASSPLHF. Here the CDR3 DNA reads TGTGCCAGCAGCGGGGCGATTCATTCGGCATCTTCACCCCTCCACTTT.

This chain uses TRBV20-1 with TRBJ2-2, with a possible D match to TRBD2 (6 bases). CDR3 length: 15 amino acids. V was pared by 1 base and J by 5 bases, with 14 bases between. CDR1 and CDR2 from the germline V gene are DFQATT and SNEGSKA (reference sequence). The CDR3 reads CSARGAGRITGELFF. CDR3 coding DNA: TGCAGTGCTAGAGGGGCGGGGCGGATTACCGGGGAGCTGTTTTTT.

To note about this clonotype: A read error may be the cause here, since a much bigger clone is one base away. The CDR3 is CASSNRDGFYGQYF. The CDR3 nucleotides are TGCGCCAGCAGCAACCGGGACGGATTCTACGGGCAGTACTTC. V is TRBV5-1 and J is TRBJ2-7; D possibly uses TRBD1 or TRBD2 (5 bases each). The CDR3 has 14 amino acids. The germline V gene has CDR1 SGHRS and CDR2 YFSETQ. The complete variable domain, with remaining parts taken from reference TRBV5-1 and TRBJ2-7, reads KAGVTQTPRYLIKTRGQQVTLSCSPISGHRSVSWYQQTPGQGLQFLFEYFSETQRNKGNFPGRFSGRQFSNSRSEMNVSTLELGDSALYLCASSNRDGFYGQYFGPGTRLTVT.

This clonotype has a handful of counts. The chain couples TRBV5-1 to TRBJ2-7, with D possibly called TRBD1 or TRBD2 (5 bases each). Per germline, CDR1 SGHRS and CDR2 YFSETQ. Trimming took 0 bases from V and 3 from J, leaving 16 bases between them. The CDR3 has 16 residues. In DNA form, the CDR3 reads TGCGCCAGCAGCTTGGGAATAAGTGGGACCAACTACGAGCAGTACTTC. It is translated as CASSLGISGTNYEQYF. Drawing the rest from reference TRBV5-1 and TRBJ2-7, the complete variable domain is KAGVTQTPRYLIKTRGQQVTLSCSPISGHRSVSWYQQTPGQGLQFLFEYFSETQRNKGNFPGRFSGRQFSNSRSEMNVSTLELGDSALYLCASSLGISGTNYEQYFGPGTRLTVT.

This clonotype was detected ten times or more. The rearrangement links TRBV12-3 or TRBV12-4 to TRBJ2-5; D is uncertain. The V gene lost 8 bases and the J gene lost 4 bases, with 5 bases spanning the gap. The length of the CDR3 is 10 residues. Here the CDR3 reads CASGRETQYF. The DNA of the CDR3 is TGTGCCAGCGGGCGAGAGACCCAGTACTTC.

The CDR3 sequence: CASSLDLPRSGPDTQYF. CDR3 nucleotide sequence: TGTGCCAGCAGCTTAGATCTTCCCCGATCCGGACCAGATACGCAGTATTTT. This chain joins TRBV11-2 and TRBJ2-3; D is ambiguous. The germline V gene has CDR1 SGHAT and CDR2 FQNNGV. This CDR3 is 17 amino acids long. V shed 0 bases and J shed 4 bases, with 17 bases lying between them.

This clonotype was observed a handful of times. The chain links TRBV7-9 to TRBJ2-3, with D possibly TRBD1 on 6 matching bases. The CDR3 has 14 residues. Germline V gene sequence: CDR1 SEHNR, CDR2 FQNEAQ (reference sequence). V gave up 7 bases and J gave up 0 bases, with 11 bases separating them. Written as DNA, the CDR3 is TGTGCCAGCAACCGGGACATCAGCACAGATACGCAGTATTTT. Amino acid sequence: CASNRDISTDTQYF.

The rearrangement joins TRBV18 to TRBJ1-1; D is undetermined. V was clipped by 4 bases and J by 6 bases, with 9 bases between them. The CDR3 has 12 residues. The germline V gene encodes CDR1 KGHSH and CDR2 LQKENI. The CDR3 DNA is TGTGCCAGCTCACAGGGTTCGTCTGAAGCTTTCTTT. Translated: CASSQGSSEAFF.

Many counts were recorded for this clonotype. The chain has TRBV27 and TRBJ2-1, with 9 bases aligning to TRBD1. With 1 base clipped from V and 6 bases from J, the junction kept 7 bases outside the gene matches. Germline V gives CDR1 MNHEY, CDR2 SMNVEV (reference sequence). This CDR3 region has 16 residues. CDR3 region: CASSLYGTGSGNEQFF. The CDR3 DNA follows: TGTGCCAGCAGTTTATATGGGACAGGGTCAGGCAATGAGCAGTTCTTC.